These 4 T cell receptor beta chains were sequenced from one sample in a study of blood T cells in healthy people across ages. Next came a second PCR, run for about 6 to 11 cycles, which used a sample-barcoded 5' primer along with a J-beta primer mix. TCRdb re-analysed the 5' RACE reads in MiXCR, keeping a single row per CDR3 protein. Among over 600,000 distinct CDR3 sequences listed, around 50% were seen once. Sequences were obtained from blood. All receptors derive from a man older than 75 in good health.

This chain uses TRBV7-2 with TRBJ1-2; D may be TRBD1 (6 bases). The germline V gene encodes CDR1 SGHTA and CDR2 FQGNSA. The CDR3 runs 17 residues. The V end lost 0 bases, the J end lost 7 bases, and 21 bases lay between the germline ends. In nucleotides, the CDR3 is TGTGCCAGCAGCTTAGCAAAGGGGGGGCAGGGAGCAACTGGCTACACCTTC. Protein product: CASSLAKGGQGATGYTF.

This clonotype was seen a handful of times. The chain uses TRBV28 and TRBJ2-3; D remains unclear. V dropped 3 bases and J dropped 1 base, with 8 bases sitting between them. CDR3 length: 14 amino acids. CDR1 is MDHEN, CDR2 SYDVKM, per germline. Here the CDR3 reads CASSFDAGTDTQYF. The CDR3 DNA reads as TGTGCCAGCAGTTTTGACGCGGGCACAGATACGCAGTATTTT.

V usage is TRBV4-3 and J usage is TRBJ2-1; 7 nucleotides line up with TRBD1. The V gene end was trimmed by 4 bases and the J gene end by 5 bases; junction bases not matched to a gene: 8. CDR3 length: 15 amino acids. The germline CDR1 and CDR2 sequences are LGHNA and YSLEER. The CDR3 protein is CASSLLEGAHNEQFF. CDR3 in DNA: TGCGCCAGCAGCCTCTTAGAGGGGGCACACAATGAGCAGTTCTTC.

This chain uses TRBV20-1 with TRBJ2-5; no clear D. CDR3 length: 14 residues. With 3 bases removed from V and 5 bases from J, the gap between germline ends came to 16 bases. The V gene's germline CDR1 is DFQATT and CDR2 SNEGSKA (reference sequence). CDR3 DNA sequence: TGCAGTGCTAGTTACCAGGACCTTGTGGAGACCCAGTACTTC. It translates to CSASYQDLVETQYF.